This T cell receptor (beta chain) was found in a study of radiotherapy plus CTLA-4 blockade in lung cancer. Study overall: Objective responses arose in 15% to 20% of patients, and under 40% experienced disease control.

The CDR3 totals 17 residues. Germline loops: CDR1 SGHVS, CDR2 FNYEAQ. V shed 5 bases, J shed 3 bases, and the junction held 12 bases outside the gene matches. Study-wide findings and caveats: Tumor-origin TCR clones grew in blood after radiotherapy plus ipilimumab. Reports state that early shifts in blood T cell clones, with interferon-beta, best predicted response.

A note on this clone: Its antigen is undetermined.

Using immunoSEQ multiplex PCR, the repertoire was profiled, and TCRdb retains in-frame clones only, with some absent. The sample lists about 120,000 clones, roughly 74% occurring once. Focal radiation with ipilimumab CTLA-4 blockade was given to patients with chemo-refractory metastatic non-small-cell lung cancer. The clonotype originates from a human donor with non-small cell lung cancer who had a partial response to radiotherapy plus ipilimumab. The chain is built from TRBV7-6 and TRBJ2-5; TRBD1 agrees at 10 bases. Material: peripheral blood, obtained from a patient treated with radiotherapy plus ipilimumab. CDR3 coding DNA: TGTGCCAGCAGCCCCAACCCGGGACAGGGGAAAAAAGAGACCCAGTACTTC. Protein: CASSPNPGQGKKETQYF.